Shown below are 14 T cell receptor beta chains from a single sample sequenced in a study of blood T cell repertoires in COVID-19. Measured with immunoSEQ multiplex PCR; TCRdb has only the in-frame clones, and not every one. Of about 180,000 clones listed, 80% to 90% are singletons. Sequenced: peripheral blood. The receptors were gathered from a woman at least 80 years old with COVID-19, enrolled during active disease.

The CDR3 DNA is TGTGCCAGCAGTTTCATCAGCACAGATACGCAGTATTTT. Translation: CASSFISTDTQYF. V is TRBV28 and J is TRBJ2-3; no firm D call. Germline assignment: CDR1 MDHEN and CDR2 SYDVKM. Trimming left V 3 bases short and J 0 bases short, with 4 bases between. CDR3 length: 13 residues.

The chain links TRBV7-9 to TRBJ1-2; 9 bases line up with TRBD1. Losses at the gene ends were 2 bases for V and 4 bases for J; bases not matched to a gene: 11. The CDR3 consists of 17 residues. Germline V gene data show CDR1 as SEHNR and CDR2 as FQNEAQ (reference sequence). CDR3 nucleotide sequence: TGTGCCAGCAGCTTAAACCGGGACAGGGTCACAGCCTATGGCTACACCTTC. Its protein is CASSLNRDRVTAYGYTF.

There are a few counts of this clone. The genes are TRBV19 and TRBJ2-2, with D unclear. Trimming took off 4 bases at V and 4 bases at J, with 4 bases between the two ends. Looked up from germline, CDR1 is LNHDA and CDR2 is SQIVND (reference sequence). The CDR3 has 12 residues. CDR3 sequence (DNA): TGTGCCAGTAGTACTTTCACCGGGGAGCTGTTTTTT. Its protein product is CASSTFTGELFF.

The rearrangement links TRBV21-1 to TRBJ2-5; no DNA check was done on the table's D call, TRBD2. TRBV21-1 is labeled a pseudogene. The CDR3 length is 16 residues. The CDR3 protein is CASSKKKAGGRETQYF. CDR3 in DNA: TGTGCCAGCAGCAAAAAGAAAGCGGGAGGGCGAGAGACCCAGTACTTC.

V is TRBV28 and J is TRBJ1-6; possible D gene TRBD1, 6 bases. Trimming removed 2 bases from V and 9 bases from J, with 14 bases in between. Germline V lookup: CDR1 MDHEN, CDR2 SYDVKM. The CDR3 runs to 15 residues. The chain's CDR3 is CASSLGGGAGSPLHF. In DNA form, the CDR3 reads TGTGCCAGCAGTTTAGGGGGGGGCGCGGGTTCACCCCTCCACTTT.

The CDR3 sequence is CASSRQGSATIYF. Here the CDR3 DNA reads TGTGCCAGCAGCCGACAGGGATCGGCCACCATATATTTT. The chain recombines TRBV5-4 with TRBJ1-3; 7 bases match TRBD1. The CDR3 is made up of 13 amino acids. Germline CDR1 is SGHNT and CDR2 is YYREEE (reference sequence). Germline trimming cut 4 bases from V and 9 bases from J; bases unmatched to any gene: 7.

The rearrangement joins TRBV13 to TRBJ1-3, with no clear D. This CDR3 contains 14 residues. The V end lost 3 bases, the J end lost 0 bases, and 6 bases lay between the germline ends. CDR1 and CDR2 (germline): PRHDT, FYEKMQ (reference sequence). The CDR3 nucleotides are TGTGCCAGCAGCTTTGCGTACTCTGGAAACACCATATATTTT. Translation gives CASSFAYSGNTIYF.

To note about this clone: Different DNA sequences within this sample yield the same CDR3. The J gene is TRBJ2-1, the V gene TRBV9; 9 nucleotides match TRBD2. CDR1 SGDLS and CDR2 YYNGEE come from the germline V gene. This CDR3 contains 15 residues. The trim removed 2 bases at V and 4 bases at J, leaving 4 bases unmatched. Here the CDR3 reads CASSVSGGPYNEQFF. The CDR3 DNA sequence: TGTGCCAGCAGCGTTAGCGGGGGACCGTACAATGAGCAGTTCTTC.

This clone was counted a single time. The chain joins TRBV5-1 to TRBJ1-1, with D possibly matching TRBD1 (6 bases). The V gene's germline CDR1 is SGHRS and CDR2 YFSETQ. Trimming removed 0 bases at V and 1 base at J, with 10 bases between. The CDR3 has 15 amino acids. The CDR3 loop is CASSLGLTGNTEAFF. The CDR3 DNA sequence: TGCGCCAGCAGCTTGGGCCTGACAGGGAACACTGAAGCTTTCTTT.

The chain combines TRBV9 with TRBJ1-2, with a weak D call TRBD1 (6 bases). There are 12 residues in the CDR3. CDR1 and CDR2 from the germline V gene are SGDLS and YYNGEE. V was clipped by 6 bases and J by 4 bases, with 10 bases between them. CDR3 loop: CASTGTFYGYTF. In DNA, the CDR3 is TGTGCCAGCACAGGGACATTCTATGGCTACACCTTC. Full variable domain (missing parts from reference TRBV9 and TRBJ1-2): DSGVTQTPKHLITATGQRVTLRCSPRSGDLSVYWYQQSLDQGLQFLIQYYNGEERAKGNILERFSAQQFPDLHSELNLSSLELGDSALYFCASTGTFYGYTFGSGTRLTVV.

A few counts support this clone. The chain couples TRBV28 to TRBJ2-3; 8 bases are a match to TRBD1. After removal of 3 bases from V and 0 bases from J, the junction contained 5 bases not matched to a gene. The CDR3 runs 16 residues. Germline CDR1 is MDHEN and CDR2 is SYDVKM. The CDR3 spells CASSFPDRGSTDTQYF. CDR3 DNA: TGTGCCAGCAGTTTTCCCGACAGGGGCAGCACAGATACGCAGTATTTT. Using reference TRBV28 and TRBJ2-3 for the parts outside the CDR3, the full variable domain is DVKVTQSSRYLVKRTGEKVFLECVQDMDHENMFWYRQDPGLGLRLIYFSYDVKMKEKGDIPEGYSVSREKKERFSLILESASTNQTSMYLCASSFPDRGSTDTQYFGPGTRLTVL.

The rearrangement uses TRBV5-6 and TRBJ2-3, with a weak D call TRBD2 (6 bases). CDR1 is SGHDT, CDR2 YYEEEE, per germline. The CDR3 extends over 14 amino acids. V shed 4 bases and J shed 2 bases, with 11 bases lying between them. CDR3 residues: CASSQGLFTDTQYF. CDR3 bases: TGTGCCAGCAGCCAGGGACTTTTCACAGATACGCAGTATTTT.

The gene calls are TRBV6-5 and TRBJ2-1, with 7 bases matching TRBD2. After removal of 0 bases from V and 4 bases from J, the junction contained 6 bases not matched to a gene. This CDR3 is built from 16 residues. Germline V gene lookup returns CDR1 MNHEY and CDR2 SVGAGI. The CDR3 loop reads CASSYSASGAYNEQFF. CDR3 coding DNA: TGTGCCAGCAGTTACTCGGCTAGCGGAGCGTACAATGAGCAGTTCTTC.

The gene calls are TRBV2 and TRBJ2-7; unclear D gene. The V gene's germline CDR1 is SNHLY and CDR2 FYNNEI. V dropped 5 bases and J dropped 4 bases, with 15 bases sitting between them. The CDR3 runs to 14 residues. CDR3 DNA: TGTGCCAGCAGTACACCCCGCAAAAAATACGAGCAGTACTTC. Translating gives CASSTPRKKYEQYF.